This T cell receptor beta chain was documented in a study of T cells in Graves' hyperthyroidism and ophthalmopathy. Overall study results and limits: The blood repertoire included most of the expanded thyroid clonotypes above 0.001. Ophthalmopathy, which appeared later, was predicted by the model a median about 6 months before onset.

Hyperthyroidism patients were newly diagnosed, had disease duration under 2 months, and were aged 18 to 65 years. Exclusion followed for patients with uncontrolled infection, other autoimmune disease, pregnancy or lactation. Trimming removed 2 bases at V and 10 bases at J, with 8 bases between. Germline-derived CDR1 and CDR2 are MNHEY and SVGEGT. The CDR3 is 11 amino acids. What was amplified from RNA transcripts were TCR beta CDR3 regions. A first-round RT-PCR of the TCR CDR3 used the HTBI primer set. TCRdb independently ran MiXCR on the multiplex PCR reads; one entry per CDR3 protein. The sample contains a few hundred thousand distinct CDR3 sequences, approximately 20% of which appear only once. In its sample, this clonotype was seen many times. Its antigen is currently unknown.

Specimen: blood. The clonotype originates from a woman aged 18-35 years with Graves' hyperthyroidism. The rearrangement joins TRBV6-2 or TRBV6-3 to TRBJ1-2; D is unclear. CDR3 sequence: CASSYRTYYTF. In DNA, the CDR3 is TGTGCCAGCAGTTACAGGACCTACTACACCTTC.